This entry features one T cell receptor (beta chain) sequence. The data stem from a study of control samples from healthy donors and cancer patients. The CDR3 has 14 residues. The germline V gene encodes CDR1 MNHEY and CDR2 SVGAGI. J gave up 4 bases and V 6 bases, and 6 bases lay outside the gene matches. Libraries were prepared by immunoSEQ multiplex PCR; TCRdb keeps only in-frame clonotypes and omits some of them. The data hold about 120,000 clones, with approximately 90% observed a single time. The sequenced sample was blood. The clonotype comes from a woman aged 65 to 85 in good health. The genes are TRBV6-5 and TRBJ2-7; TRBD1 aligns across 10 bases. CDR3 region: CASRPGQGFYEQYF. Here the CDR3 DNA reads TGTGCCAGCAGACCGGGACAGGGGTTTTACGAGCAGTACTTC.